This is a list of T cell receptor beta chains from one sample in a study of blood T cells in healthy people across ages. TCRdb called the 5' RACE reads again in MiXCR, with one record for every CDR3 protein. The sample has 1.5 million to 2 million distinct CDR3 sequences; 28% are singletons. Sequencing input: blood. The receptors were sampled from a woman between 25 and 40 years old in good health. Each CDR3 is given with its conserved first and last residue. A D gene is named only where the DNA matches it firmly. The size of a clone is reported for some rows only, either as once, few or many, or as a class for expanded clones.

clone_size	d_call	j_call	v_call	cdr3_aa	cdr3_nt
NA	NA	TRBJ1-5	TRBV27	CASSPYPNQPQHF	TGTGCCAGCAGCCCGTATCCCAATCAGCCCCAGCATTTT
NA	TRBD1	TRBJ2-5	TRBV7-9	CASSTGQPGRTQYF	TGTGCCAGCAGCACGGGACAGCCGGGGAGGACCCAGTACTTC
many	NA	TRBJ2-7	TRBV29-1	CSVDRGIHGEQYF	TGCAGCGTTGATCGAGGAATCCACGGCGAGCAGTACTTC
many	TRBD1	TRBJ2-7	TRBV18	CASSPNPGQTFSYEQYF	TGTGCCAGCTCACCCAATCCGGGACAGACCTTCTCCTACGAGCAGTACTTC
many	NA	TRBJ2-1	TRBV4-1	CASSPTKGDHYNEQFF	TGCGCCAGCAGCCCTACCAAGGGGGATCACTACAATGAGCAGTTCTTC
few	TRBD1	TRBJ1-1	TRBV7-9	CASSEPRQGVGGGTEAFF	TGTGCCAGCAGCGAGCCTCGACAGGGGGTGGGAGGCGGCACTGAAGCTTTCTTT
NA	NA	TRBJ1-1	TRBV7-6	CASSLRMRTEAFF	TGTGCCAGCAGCTTACGGATGAGGACTGAAGCTTTCTTT
NA	TRBD1	TRBJ1-6	TRBV7-9	CASSSQGGQHNSPLHF	TGTGCCAGCAGCTCCCAAGGGGGACAGCATAATTCACCCCTCCACTTT
many	TRBD2	TRBJ2-5	TRBV28	CASSNSGGAETQYF	TGTGCCAGCAGTAATAGCGGGGGGGCAGAGACCCAGTACTTC
NA	NA	TRBJ2-3	TRBV5-1	CASSRLGEDTDTQYF	TGCGCCAGCAGCCGGCTGGGGGAGGACACAGATACGCAGTATTTT
NA	TRBD1	TRBJ1-1	TRBV2	CASSPSGQGGTEAFF	TGTGCCAGCAGTCCCTCAGGACAGGGGGGGACTGAAGCTTTCTTT